Below are 18 T cell receptor beta chains sequenced from a single sample in a study of blood T cell repertoires in COVID-19. Profiled with immunoSEQ multiplex PCR; TCRdb holds only in-frame clones, not every one. The repertoire consists of fewer than 35,000 clones, with 85% to 90% occurring once and the leading ten covering 4.9%. The specimen sequenced was peripheral blood. All receptors come from a man aged 70 or older with active COVID-19.

This clone was counted a single time. J is TRBJ1-5 and V is TRBV7-2, with D possibly matching TRBD1 (6 bases). Looked up from germline, CDR1 is SGHTA and CDR2 is FQGNSA. V lost 5 bases and J lost 9, with 14 bases in between. The CDR3 is 13 amino acids. CDR3 DNA sequence: TGTGCCAGCAGCCTGGACAGTCCCGGGCCCCAGCATTTT. This translates into CASSLDSPGPQHF. Complete variable domain (other parts from reference TRBV7-2 and TRBJ1-5): GAGVSQSPSNKVTEKGKDVELRCDPISGHTALYWYRQSLGQGLEFLIYFQGNSAPDKSGLPSDRFSAERTGGSVSTLTIQRTQQEDSAVYLCASSLDSPGPQHFGDGTRLSIL.

J is TRBJ1-3 and V is TRBV5-1, with 9 positions matching TRBD1. CDR1 SGHRS and CDR2 YFSETQ come from the germline V gene. V shed 4 bases, J shed 1 base, and the junction held 6 bases outside the gene matches. This CDR3 spans 16 amino acids. CDR3 loop: CASSPAGQGSGNTIYF. The DNA for the CDR3 is TGCGCCAGCAGCCCGGCGGGACAGGGTTCTGGAAACACCATATATTTT.

This clone was counted once. The CDR3 sequence is CASRSGLSSYEQYF. The CDR3 coding sequence is TGTGCCAGCCGTAGCGGGTTGTCCTCCTACGAGCAGTACTTC. This chain connects TRBV6-5 to TRBJ2-7, with 7 bases lining up with TRBD2. Trimming cost V 8 bases and J 0 bases; bases outside gene matches: 7. The CDR3 spans 14 residues. Germline values: CDR1 MNHEY, CDR2 SVGAGI.

The CDR3: CASRRSGVIFQPQHF. CDR3 nucleotide sequence: TGTGCCAGTAGAAGATCCGGGGTGATCTTTCAGCCCCAGCATTTT. This chain joins TRBV19 and TRBJ1-5; D gene ambiguous. Trimming shortened V by 6 bases and J by 6 bases, and 18 bases separated the two germline ends. The germline V gene has CDR1 LNHDA and CDR2 SQIVND (reference sequence). The length of the CDR3 is 15 residues. Variable domain in full (rest from reference TRBV19 and TRBJ1-5): DGGITQSPKYLFRKEGQNVTLSCEQNLNHDAMYWYRQDPGQGLRLIYYSQIVNDFQKGDIAEGYSVSREKKESFPLTVTSAQKNPTAFYLCASRRSGVIFQPQHFGDGTRLSIL.

The chain recombines TRBV6-6 with TRBJ1-4, with D hard to call. This CDR3 is 14 amino acids long. V lost 10 bases, J lost 0 bases, and 12 bases lay in between. In germline, CDR1 is MNHNY, CDR2 SVGAGI (reference sequence). The CDR3 here is CATLEGSTNEKLFF. In nucleotides, the CDR3 is TGTGCCACCTTGGAGGGTTCAACTAATGAAAAACTGTTTTTT.

This chain uses TRBV5-1 with TRBJ2-1; perhaps TRBD2 as D (6 bases). The V gene's germline CDR1 is SGHRS and CDR2 YFSETQ. This CDR3 spans 15 amino acids. The V end was cut by 0 bases, the J end by 0 bases, with 7 bases between. CDR3 amino acids: CASSLEAGSYNEQFF. The CDR3 nucleotides read TGCGCCAGCAGCTTGGAAGCGGGCTCCTACAATGAGCAGTTCTTC.

This chain connects TRBV19 to TRBJ2-5, with D maybe TRBD2 (6 bases). The CDR3 contains 15 residues. V shed 3 bases and J shed 0 bases, with 11 bases lying between them. Germline V gene data show CDR1 as LNHDA and CDR2 as SQIVND (reference sequence). The CDR3 loop reads CASSISAGHQETQYF. The CDR3 nucleotides read TGTGCCAGTAGTATTTCCGCGGGACACCAAGAGACCCAGTACTTC.

The chain recombines TRBV18 with TRBJ1-6; D not resolved. The V and J ends lost 3 bases and 2 bases respectively, with 11 bases between them. This CDR3 has 16 residues. Germline V gene data show CDR1 as KGHSH and CDR2 as LQKENI. The CDR3 coding sequence is TGTGCCAGCTCACCCCTCTCGCCTACCTATAATTCACCCCTCCACTTT. Translating gives CASSPLSPTYNSPLHF. The entire variable domain, with the rest obtained from reference TRBV18 and TRBJ1-6, is as follows: NAGVMQNPRHLVRRRGQEARLRCSPMKGHSHVYWYRQLPEEGLKFMVYLQKENIIDESGMPKERFSAEFPKEGPSILRIQQVVRGDSAAYFCASSPLSPTYNSPLHFGNGTRLTVT.

The J gene is TRBJ2-2, the V gene TRBV24-1, with a weak D call TRBD1 (7 bases). Germline-derived CDR1 and CDR2 are KGHDR and SFDVKD. V was cut by 3 bases and J by 5 bases, with 12 bases left in between. The CDR3 length is 15 residues. CDR3 DNA: TGTGCCACCAGTGATGCACAGGGGAGGACCGGGGAGCTGTTTTTT. Protein product: CATSDAQGRTGELFF.

This sequence joins TRBV6-2 or TRBV6-3 and TRBJ2-4; 15 bases are shared with TRBD2. Trimming removed 2 bases from V and 8 bases from J; junction bases left unmatched: 4. This CDR3 is built from 16 residues. CDR1 is MNHEY, CDR2 SVGEGT, per germline. The DNA of the CDR3 is TGTGCCAGCAGTTACGGGACTAGCGGGGGGACGGACATTCAGTACTTC. It encodes CASSYGTSGGTDIQYF.

This sequence joins TRBV4-2 and TRBJ1-2, with a weak D call TRBD1 (6 bases). This CDR3 is built from 15 residues. V was pared by 4 bases and J by 4 bases, with 16 bases between. Germline V CDR1 and CDR2: LGHNA, YNFKEQ. CDR3 amino acids: CASSPTGGGVYGYTF. CDR3 DNA: TGTGCCAGCAGCCCAACCGGAGGGGGGGTCTATGGCTACACCTTC.

The rearrangement joins TRBV18 to TRBJ2-7, with TRBD2 identical over 7 bases. Germline values: CDR1 KGHSH, CDR2 LQKENI. This CDR3 comprises 12 residues. V dropped 3 bases and J dropped 4; count of bases not matched to a gene: 0. The CDR3 is CASSPGGYEQYF. In nucleotides, the CDR3 is TGTGCCAGCTCACCGGGAGGGTACGAGCAGTACTTC.

The rearrangement uses TRBV14 and TRBJ1-1; 7 bases match TRBD1. The CDR3 length is 14 residues. J gave up 1 base and V 4 bases, and 3 bases lay outside the gene matches. CDR1 is SGHDN and CDR2 is FVKESK in the germline V gene. The CDR3 nucleotides are TGTGCCAGCAGCCCCAGGACAGGGAACACTGAAGCTTTCTTT. Its translation: CASSPRTGNTEAFF. Supplemented by reference TRBV14 and TRBJ1-1, the full variable domain reads EAGVTQFPSHSVIEKGQTVTLRCDPISGHDNLYWYRRVMGKEIKFLLHFVKESKQDESGMPNNRFLAERTGGTYSTLKVQPAELEDSGVYFCASSPRTGNTEAFFGQGTRLTVV.

The chain couples TRBV19 to TRBJ2-3, with TRBD2 matching over 15 bases. CDR3 length: 19 residues. V shed 5 bases, J shed 1 base, and the junction held 10 bases outside the gene matches. The germline V gene encodes CDR1 LNHDA and CDR2 SQIVND (reference sequence). CDR3 DNA: TGTGCCAGTAGTCTACAGGGACTAGCGGGGGGAACCGGCACAGATACGCAGTATTTT. The encoded protein is CASSLQGLAGGTGTDTQYF. Full variable domain (outside the CDR3, taken from reference TRBV19 and TRBJ2-3): DGGITQSPKYLFRKEGQNVTLSCEQNLNHDAMYWYRQDPGQGLRLIYYSQIVNDFQKGDIAEGYSVSREKKESFPLTVTSAQKNPTAFYLCASSLQGLAGGTGTDTQYFGPGTRLTVL.

The chain's CDR3 is CASSRTGSSYEQYF. The CDR3 DNA is TGTGCCAGCAGTCGGACAGGGAGCTCCTACGAGCAGTACTTC. This chain connects TRBV6-5 to TRBJ2-7, with 8 bases aligning to TRBD1. This CDR3 is built from 14 residues. V lost 5 bases, J lost 0 bases, and 3 bases stayed unmatched. Germline CDR1 and CDR2: MNHEY and SVGAGI.

This chain uses TRBV4-2 with TRBJ2-3, with D perhaps TRBD2 (6 bases). Germline V gene data show CDR1 as LGHNA and CDR2 as YNFKEQ. V lost 4 bases to trimming and J lost 5 bases, with 22 bases between them. The CDR3 sequence is 17 residues long. CDR3 bases: TGTGCCAGCAGCCGCACCTTGAAGGGGACTGATGAAGATACGCAGTATTTT. It codes for CASSRTLKGTDEDTQYF.

The V call is TRBV4-2, the J call TRBJ1-2; TRBD1 is a possible D gene (5 bases). CDR3 length: 15 residues. Germline V CDR1 and CDR2: LGHNA, YNFKEQ. Trimming removed 0 bases at V and 4 bases at J, with 12 bases between. The CDR3 loop is CASSQEEGRSYGYTF. CDR3 sequence (DNA): TGTGCCAGCAGCCAAGAGGAGGGGCGCAGCTATGGCTACACCTTC.

The chain combines TRBV3-1 (or the pseudogene TRBV3-2) with TRBJ1-6; D ambiguous. The CDR3 is 15 amino acids. Germline V gene lookup returns CDR1 LGHDT and CDR2 YNNKEL (reference sequence). Trimming left V 5 bases short and J 4 bases short, with 12 bases between. The CDR3 loop is CASSGEMTYNSPLHF. DNA of the CDR3: TGTGCCAGCAGCGGGGAGATGACTTATAATTCACCCCTCCACTTT.